Below, 12 T cell receptor beta chains from the same sample are listed, as sequenced in a study of cytomegalovirus exposure and HLA in healthy donors. Primers: 60 Vbeta forward and 13 Jbeta reverse. TCRdb keeps only in-frame clones here, not all; method: immunoSEQ multiplex PCR. The sample has roughly 190,000 clones; under 80% are singletons. Sequencing input: PBMCs. These receptor sequences come from a man aged 35 to 55 in good health and CMV-seronegative.

The genes are TRBV5-4 and TRBJ2-5; 15 positions agree with TRBD2. V gave up 0 bases and J gave up 5 bases; unmatched junction bases: 5. There are 17 residues in the CDR3. The germline V gene encodes CDR1 SGHNT and CDR2 YYREEE (reference sequence). DNA of the CDR3: TGTGCCAGCAGCTTGGGGACTAGCGGGGGGGCCCGGGAGACCCAGTACTTC. Translating gives CASSLGTSGGARETQYF.

The genes are TRBV11-2 and TRBJ2-3, with 9 bases fitting TRBD2. This CDR3 is 16 amino acids long. Trimming took 0 bases from V and 7 from J; bases not matched to a gene: 8. Germline V gene lookup returns CDR1 SGHAT and CDR2 FQNNGV. The DNA of the CDR3 is TGTGCCAGCAGCTTAGATCGAGTAGCGGGGGTTCATACGCAGTATTTT. It encodes CASSLDRVAGVHTQYF.

The chain combines TRBV27 with TRBJ2-7; D perhaps matches TRBD2 (5 bases). The germline V gene encodes CDR1 MNHEY and CDR2 SMNVEV (reference sequence). V lost 3 bases and J 8 bases, leaving 20 bases between the germline ends. This CDR3 contains 15 residues. The CDR3 loop reads CASSFATTGVGKQYF. The CDR3 DNA reads as TGTGCCAGCAGTTTCGCAACAACCGGGGTAGGGAAGCAGTACTTC.

This clone was counted once. The chain combines TRBV14 with TRBJ2-7, with a possible D match to TRBD2 (6 bases). The germline V and J ends were trimmed by 0 bases and 6 bases, with 15 bases remaining between them. Germline CDR1 and CDR2: SGHDN and FVKESK. The CDR3 contains 15 residues. Here the CDR3 DNA reads TGTGCCAGCAGCCAAGACGCCGGGGTCGGGGGCGAGCAGTACTTC. Residues: CASSQDAGVGGEQYF. Combining the CDR3 with reference TRBV14 and TRBJ2-7 gives the whole variable domain EAGVTQFPSHSVIEKGQTVTLRCDPISGHDNLYWYRRVMGKEIKFLLHFVKESKQDESGMPNNRFLAERTGGTYSTLKVQPAELEDSGVYFCASSQDAGVGGEQYFGPGTRLTVT.

The rearrangement links TRBV6-4 to TRBJ2-7; D gene unclear. Deletions cut 7 bases from V and 13 bases from J, with 11 bases between. CDR1 MRHNA and CDR2 SNTAGT come from the germline V gene. The CDR3 totals 9 residues. CDR3 sequence (DNA): TGTGCCAGCACTCGACTCGTATACTTC. It codes for CASTRLVYF.

This clone was picked up a small number of times. CDR3 sequence reads: CASSESYTEAFF. The CDR3 DNA sequence: TGTGCCAGCAGTGAATCCTACACTGAAGCTTTCTTT. The genes are TRBV6-1 and TRBJ1-1; D not resolved. V gave up 2 bases and J gave up 3 bases, with 4 bases separating them. This CDR3 region has 12 residues. Germline V gene lookup returns CDR1 MNHNS and CDR2 SASEGT.

The V gene is TRBV5-5, the J gene TRBJ2-7, with D possibly being TRBD2 (6 bases). Germline CDR1 is SGHKS and CDR2 is YYEKEE (reference sequence). Trimming cost V 4 bases and J 1 base, with 15 bases left between them. The CDR3 spans 15 residues. CDR3 coding DNA: TGTGCCAGCAGCCCTAGCGTCGGGGAGTCCTACGAGCAGTACTTC. This encodes CASSPSVGESYEQYF.

The gene calls are TRBV10-1 and TRBJ2-5; tentative D call: TRBD1 (6 bases). The germline gives CDR1 WNHNN, CDR2 SYGVQD (reference sequence). V was pared by 2 bases and J by 1 base, with 14 bases between. The length of the CDR3 is 16 residues. CDR3 in DNA: TGCGCCAGCAGTGAGGCCCAGGGGTGCCCCCAAGAGACCCAGTACTTC. Translating it yields CASSEAQGCPQETQYF.

V and J are TRBV5-4 and TRBJ1-6; TRBD1 is a possible D gene (5 bases). This CDR3 has 18 amino acids. The germline CDR1 and CDR2 sequences are SGHNT and YYREEE (reference sequence). V was shortened by 0 bases and J by 5 bases, with 18 bases between the two germline ends. DNA of the CDR3: TGTGCCAGCAGCTTGGGCCATTTCAAGGGACTCAATAATTCACCCCTCCACTTT. Translated: CASSLGHFKGLNNSPLHF. The variable domain in full, completed from reference TRBV5-4 and TRBJ1-6, reads ETGVTQSPTHLIKTRGQQVTLRCSSQSGHNTVSWYQQALGQGPQFIFQYYREEENGRGNFPPRFSGLQFPNYSSELNVNALELDDSALYLCASSLGHFKGLNNSPLHFGNGTRLTVT.

The rearrangement links TRBV5-5 to TRBJ1-1; D ambiguous. The CDR3 sequence is 14 residues long. Trimming removed 4 bases at V and 1 base at J, with 11 bases between. In germline, CDR1 is SGHKS, CDR2 YYEKEE (reference sequence). The CDR3 protein is CASSSQRANTEAFF. As DNA, the CDR3 is TGTGCCAGCAGCAGCCAGCGGGCGAACACTGAAGCTTTCTTT.

The rearrangement joins TRBV9 to TRBJ2-1; 11 bases line up with TRBD2. Germline CDR1 is SGDLS and CDR2 is YYNGEE. With 2 bases clipped from V and 4 bases from J, the junction kept 5 bases outside the gene matches. The CDR3 consists of 16 residues. CDR3 bases: TGTGCCAGCAGCGTCCGGACTAGCGGGTTATACAATGAGCAGTTCTTC. As protein: CASSVRTSGLYNEQFF.

This clone turned up a few times. The chain uses TRBV6-5 and TRBJ1-5; the D is unclear. The germline gives CDR1 MNHEY, CDR2 SVGAGI. CDR3 length equals 12 residues. V was clipped by 4 bases and J by 5 bases, with 6 bases between them. As DNA, the CDR3 is TGTGCCAGCAGTTCGGCGGATCAGCCCCAGCATTTT. Its protein product is CASSSADQPQHF.